This T cell receptor beta chain was sequenced for a study of T-cell memory formation after mild COVID-19 (dated by TCRdb to about 2021). For the study in its entirety: Most TCR sequence clusters were specific to one of the two donors. Two young, previously healthy adult volunteers made up the cohort, one male and one female. In a couple of donors, T-cell clones that expanded and contracted after mild COVID-19 were followed by sequencing TCRalpha and TCRbeta repertoires longitudinally.

Reading from cysteine to phenylalanine, the CDR3 counts 13 amino acids. This entry keeps only the CDR3 DNA: 39 bases, framed from base 1. V is reduced by 7 bases and J by 3 bases, leaving a spacing of 13 bases between them. According to the germline V gene, CDR1 reads SQVTM and CDR2 reads ANQGSEA. Results and caveats for the whole study, not just this receptor: Whether the second-wave clones peaking on day 37 were SARS-CoV-2 specific was not confirmed. Clones that contracted from day 15 to 85 showed balanced CD4/CD8 phenotypes, whereas a second wave of clones that expanded from day 15 to 37 leaned towards CD4+. The study included only a couple of mild cases, and larger cohorts that include severe cases with pre-infection samples were judged to be necessary. Some responding clones were detected in pre-infection memory, which suggested that pre-existing cross-reactive memory T cells had joined the SARS-CoV-2 response. Contracting CD4+ clones were found mainly in CM and EM memory subsets, while CD8+ clones were enriched in EMRA.

This clonotype has only a few counts. Its antigen remains unidentified. No base quality values were provided; no much bigger clone lies one nucleotide off. Ficoll-Paque density gradient centrifugation was used to isolate PBMCs. The listed sequencing device is Illumina NovaSeq 6000. TCRalpha and TCRbeta cDNA libraries were built by 5'RACE with constant-segment primers, adding sample barcodes and unique molecular identifiers. Trizol reagent was used to extract RNA from every sample. The libraries were amplified in two PCR steps, and the second step added a second sample barcode and Illumina TruSeq adapters. Sequencing of the libraries was done on an Illumina NovaSeq, producing 2 x 150 bp paired-end reads. Processing in the source paper ran as follows. The reads were demultiplexed and collapsed into UMI-guided consensus sequences using migec v1.2.7. With mixcr v2.1.11, UMI consensuses were aligned to TRA and TRB V and J templates and assembled into clonotypes. A clonotype was counted as expanded or contracted only when both edgeR and NoisET called the clonotype significant, with the noise models trained on biological replicates. For edgeR calls, the cutoffs were a false discovery rate-adjusted p below 0.01 and a log2 fold-change threshold of 1. As an exploratory analysis of dynamics, max-normalized trajectories of the 1000 most abundant clonotypes were examined by PCA with hierarchical clustering. Separately sequenced CD4+ and CD8+ repertoires were used to assign the CD4 or CD8 phenotype of responding clones. TCRdb redid the processing of the public reads, applying fastp at Q25 and MiXCR, and retained in-frame beta chains. Each entry merges the rows of one CDR3 protein and shows their most common DNA and genes. The V and J calls reflect TCRdb's pipeline rather than the authors' work. This sample comprises roughly 68,000 distinct CDR3 sequences, over 15% of them detected only once. The ten largest clones take up 31% of the sample.

The clonotype comes from an adult woman who had mild COVID-19 (a few samples of this study predate the infection). The sample titles of this study are shuffled in the database, so cell type and time point are left out; the donor was told from shared clones. Sequencing input: PBMCs or a T cell subset sorted from them (not recorded which). Recombination linked TRBV29-1 to TRBJ2-1; too little of a D gene remains to name it. For the CDR3, the sequence is CSARPRNYNEQFF. The nucleotide sequence is given as TGCAGCGCGCGACCGAGGAACTACAATGAGCAGTTCTTC.